These 19 T cell receptor beta chains originate from one sample sequenced in a study of human T cells and chemical hapten exposure. As for time point: patch test 1, 2 weeks after DPC sensitization. Treatment: therapeutic diphenylcyclopropenone sensitization with weekly scalp DPC. TCRdb reprocessed the RACE reads via MiXCR and lists one record per CDR3 protein. The sample records more than 100,000 distinct CDR3 sequences, roughly an eighth being singletons. The specimen comprised whole blood, sampled in connection with sensitization to the hapten diphenylcyclopropenone (DPC). The receptors derive from a man aged 18-30 years with alopecia areata. Some clones in this sample may be carry-over from other donors' samples.

This clonotype was seen more than once but under ten times. The V and J genes are TRBV10-1 and TRBJ2-1; 7 positions agree with TRBD2. This CDR3 has 16 amino acids. With V trimmed by 1 base and J by 2 bases, 5 bases remained unmatched. Per germline, CDR1 WNHNN and CDR2 SYGVQD (reference sequence). The CDR3 loop reads CASSEWRGIAYNEQFF. CDR3 coding DNA: TGCGCCAGCAGTGAGTGGCGGGGGATAGCCTACAATGAGCAGTTCTTC.

This clonotype was seen more than once but under ten times. The V and J genes are TRBV3-1 and TRBJ1-2; D may be TRBD1 (6 bases). Between the trimmed V and J ends, which lost 4 bases and 8 bases, there was a span of 14 bases. CDR3 size: 13 residues. Germline CDR1 reads LGHDT; CDR2 reads YNNKEL (reference sequence). The CDR3, as DNA: TGTGCCAGCAGCCCAGACTCAGGGGACGGCTACACCTTC. As protein: CASSPDSGDGYTF.

The chain recombines TRBV7-9 with TRBJ2-3, with D perhaps being TRBD1 or TRBD2 (5 bases each). CDR3 size: 16 residues. V was trimmed by 5 bases and J by 2 bases, leaving 17 bases between them. Germline V gene lookup returns CDR1 SEHNR and CDR2 FQNEAQ (reference sequence). The CDR3 DNA sequence: TGTGCCAGCAGCCCGGGGACGTTTTCGTCCACAGATACGCAGTATTTT. Translated, it gives CASSPGTFSSTDTQYF.

This clonotype was recorded a few times. The chain recombines TRBV29-1 with TRBJ2-4; D is undetermined. The V and J ends lost 5 bases and 0 bases respectively, with 5 bases between them. Looked up from germline, CDR1 is SQVTM and CDR2 is ANQGSEA. The CDR3 is 12 residues long. The CDR3: CSVTLAKNIQYF. The CDR3 region has the DNA TGCAGCGTTACACTAGCCAAAAACATTCAGTACTTC.

The sample holds a few counts of this clonotype. The DNA for the CDR3 is TGCAGCGTTGATGAGGGGGAGTACGAGCAGTACTTC. Amino acids: CSVDEGEYEQYF. This chain connects TRBV29-1 to TRBJ2-7; tentative D call: TRBD1 (6 bases). Deletions cut 3 bases from V and 4 bases from J, with 10 bases between. The CDR3 length is 12 residues. The V gene's germline CDR1 is SQVTM and CDR2 ANQGSEA.

The V gene is TRBV12-5, the J gene TRBJ1-1; a weak D match, TRBD1 (5 bases). V was trimmed by 4 bases and J by 7 bases, leaving 7 bases between them. Germline values: CDR1 LGHNT, CDR2 FRNRAP. The CDR3 has 11 amino acids. CDR3: CASGWGSEAFF. CDR3 in DNA: TGTGCTAGTGGTTGGGGCAGTGAAGCTTTCTTT.

In this sample, this clonotype turned up many times. The rearrangement links TRBV2 to TRBJ2-1, with D possibly matching TRBD1 (6 bases). Germline V lookup: CDR1 SNHLY, CDR2 FYNNEI. Trimming removed 7 bases from V and 4 bases from J, with 17 bases in between. CDR3 length: 15 amino acids. CDR3 region: CASTQTGGVYNEQFF. As DNA, the CDR3 is TGTGCCAGCACCCAGACAGGCGGCGTGTACAATGAGCAGTTCTTC.

For this clonotype: At one end the junction does not follow the germline gene, possibly because of a read error. The rearrangement links TRBV24-1 to TRBJ2-1; the D is unclear. Germline CDR1 and CDR2: KGHDR and SFDVKD. The CDR3 length is 13 residues. CDR3 region: CAASETVRNEQFF. Written as DNA, the CDR3 is TGTGCCGCCAGTGAAACTGTTCGCAATGAGCAGTTCTTC.

This clonotype was observed a few times. The chain carries TRBV3-1 and TRBJ1-6, with D unresolved. V lost 1 base to trimming and J lost 6 bases, with 10 bases between them. In germline, CDR1 is LGHDT, CDR2 YNNKEL (reference sequence). This CDR3 is built from 15 residues. Here the CDR3 DNA reads TGTGCCAGCAGCCAAGTAAGGCCGGGTAATTCACCCCTCCACTTT. This encodes CASSQVRPGNSPLHF.

This clonotype was seen only a few times. The junction shows a germline mismatch at one end, possibly a read error. The J gene is TRBJ2-7, the V gene TRBV11-2; D is unresolved. CDR1 is SGHAT and CDR2 is FQNNGV in the germline V gene. The CDR3 runs to 13 residues. The CDR3 DNA is TGTGCCAGCAGCTTAGGGACGTCCTCCGAGCAGTACTTC. It is translated as CASSLGTSSEQYF.

This clonotype has ten or more counts. CDR3 sequence: CASSRQRIYEQYF. The CDR3 DNA is TGTGCCAGCTCTCGACAGAGAATCTACGAGCAGTACTTC. V and J are TRBV28 and TRBJ2-7, with a tentative D call TRBD1 (5 bases). The CDR3 consists of 13 residues. Trimming pared 8 bases from V and 3 bases from J, leaving 14 bases between. Germline V gene sequence: CDR1 MDHEN, CDR2 SYDVKM. Full variable domain (outside the CDR3, taken from reference TRBV28 and TRBJ2-7): DVKVTQSSRYLVKRTGEKVFLECVQDMDHENMFWYRQDPGLGLRLIYFSYDVKMKEKGDIPEGYSVSREKKERFSLILESASTNQTSMYLCASSRQRIYEQYFGPGTRLTVT.

This clonotype showed up just a few times. The CDR3 region has the DNA TGCAGTGCTAGATCAGACACCTCCTACGAGCAGTACGTC. Translation gives CSARSDTSYEQYV. The rearrangement links TRBV20-1 to TRBJ2-7; D uncertain. CDR3 length: 13 amino acids. The V gene lost 2 bases and the J gene lost 0 bases, with 8 bases spanning the gap. Germline V gene lookup returns CDR1 DFQATT and CDR2 SNEGSKA (reference sequence).

The rearrangement links TRBV3-1 to TRBJ2-3; the match to TRBD2 covers 7 bases. Per germline, CDR1 LGHDT and CDR2 YNNKEL (reference sequence). The CDR3 is 15 amino acids. V dropped 0 bases and J dropped 7; count of bases not matched to a gene: 7. CDR3 in amino acids: CASSQDPAGAYTQYF. As DNA, the CDR3 is TGTGCCAGCAGCCAAGACCCCGCGGGAGCTTATACGCAGTATTTT.

The chain has TRBV29-1 and TRBJ1-3; no firm D call. Germline V gives CDR1 SQVTM, CDR2 ANQGSEA. There are 13 residues in the CDR3. The germline V and J ends were trimmed by 4 bases and 0 bases, with 7 bases remaining between them. DNA of the CDR3: TGCAGCGTTGTTTGGAACTCTGGAAACACCATATATTTT. It translates to CSVVWNSGNTIYF.

This clonotype was observed many times. The CDR3 spells CASSFQPVPLGYEQYF. The CDR3 DNA reads TGTGCCAGCAGTTTCCAACCGGTCCCTTTAGGATACGAGCAGTACTTC. V is TRBV6-6 and J is TRBJ2-7; no clear D. The CDR3 is 16 residues long. The germline gives CDR1 MNHNY, CDR2 SVGAGI (reference sequence). Trimming removed 4 bases from V and 4 bases from J, with 20 bases in between.

This clonotype came up a few times. CDR3 bases: TGTGCCAGCAGCTTAGACGGCTCCCCGACTGAAGCTTTCTTT. Residues: CASSLDGSPTEAFF. The chain couples TRBV7-9 to TRBJ1-1, with D unresolved. This CDR3 is 14 amino acids long. Germline V gene lookup returns CDR1 SEHNR and CDR2 FQNEAQ (reference sequence). The V end lost 1 base, the J end lost 5 bases, and 11 bases lay between the germline ends.

Ten or more counts support this clonotype. The J gene is TRBJ2-5, the V gene TRBV7-2, with 13 nucleotides matching TRBD2. Trimming removed 5 bases from V and 2 bases from J; junction bases left unmatched: 2. Germline V gene data show CDR1 as SGHTA and CDR2 as FQGNSA. This CDR3 contains 15 residues. CDR3 DNA: TGTGCCAGCAGCGCGGGACTAGCGGGGCAAGAGACCCAGTACTTC. It translates to CASSAGLAGQETQYF.

V is TRBV4-3 and J is TRBJ1-2, with D possibly being TRBD1 (6 bases). CDR3 length: 15 residues. CDR1 LGHNA and CDR2 YSLEER come from the germline V gene. V was shortened by 4 bases and J by 4 bases, with 16 bases between the two germline ends. In nucleotides, the CDR3 is TGCGCCAGCAGCCCTACGACAGGCCCCACCTATGGCTACACCTTC. Its protein is CASSPTTGPTYGYTF.

The rearrangement joins TRBV7-9 to TRBJ2-1; a possible D gene is TRBD2 (5 bases). Looked up from germline, CDR1 is SEHNR and CDR2 is FQNEAQ (reference sequence). Trimming removed 6 bases at V and 6 bases at J, with 18 bases between. The CDR3 has 15 amino acids. The CDR3 loop reads CASSLRTGMVNEQFF. The CDR3 DNA is TGTGCCAGCAGTTTAAGGACGGGGATGGTCAATGAGCAGTTCTTC.